This is a list of T cell receptor beta chains from one sample in a study of cytomegalovirus exposure and HLA in healthy donors. The table came from immunoSEQ multiplex PCR; TCRdb's copy has only in-frame clones and leaves some out. Of fewer than 95,000 clones listed, about 84% were seen once; the top ten hold over 2%. Sample: PBMCs. The origin of the receptors is a man aged 18 to 35 in good health and CMV-seronegative. Both conserved end residues are part of each CDR3. The D gene is left open where the match is weak. Size values are once, few and many counts, or a class for expanded clones, and some rows have none.

>15|TRBJ1-2|-|TRBV4-1|TRBD1
CASSQGQGADYGYTF
TGCGCCAGCAGCCAGGGACAGGGGGCGGACTATGGCTACACCTTC
>15|TRBJ1-5|-|TRBV6-6|TRBD1
CASSKGQAQVSPQHF
TGTGCCAGCAGCAAAGGACAGGCCCAGGTTTCGCCCCAACATTTT
>14|TRBJ1-2|-|TRBV19|-
CASSMAVVTYGYTF
TGTGCCAGTAGTATGGCCGTTGTTACCTATGGCTACACCTTC
>13|TRBJ2-3|-|TRBV5-1|-
CASSTRLTDTQYF
TGCGCCAGCAGCACCAGACTCACAGATACGCAGTATTTT
>16|TRBJ2-5|-|TRBV10-3|TRBD2
CAIKAGGLAGQETQYF
TGTGCCATCAAGGCGGGGGGACTAGCGGGGCAAGAGACCCAGTACTTC
>15|TRBJ1-1|-|TRBV18|TRBD1
CASSPIQGMNTEAFF
TGTGCCAGCTCACCCATACAGGGGATGAACACTGAAGCTTTCTTT
>15|TRBJ2-3|-|TRBV5-1|-
CASSLGTVSTDTQYF
TGCGCCAGCAGCTTGGGGACAGTTAGCACAGATACGCAGTATTTT
>14|TRBJ1-4|-|TRBV19|-
CASSIRFQWEKLFF
TGTGCCAGTAGTATACGATTCCAGTGGGAAAAACTGTTTTTT
>14|TRBJ1-2|-|TRBV5-6|TRBD1
CASSPDRVARGYTF
TGTGCCAGCAGTCCGGACAGGGTGGCGAGGGGCTACACCTTC
>15|TRBJ2-3|once|TRBV27|-
CASSSGGYITDTQYF
TGTGCCAGCAGTAGCGGCGGCTACATTACAGATACGCAGTATTTT
>17|TRBJ2-5|once|TRBV7-2|TRBD2
CASSLPADSGGSETQYF
TGTGCCAGCAGCTTACCGGCTGATAGCGGGGGCTCAGAGACCCAGTACTTC
>14|TRBJ2-1|-|TRBV6-1|TRBD1
CASRPGTASNEQFF
TGTGCCAGCAGACCCGGGACAGCTAGCAATGAGCAGTTCTTC
>17|TRBJ2-7|-|TRBV5-1|TRBD1
CASSLGEGASRSYEQYF
TGCGCCAGCAGCTTGGGAGAGGGGGCATCCCGCTCCTACGAGCAGTACTTC
>11|TRBJ1-1|few|TRBV7-8|-
CASTLDTEAFF
TGTGCCAGCACTCTAGACACTGAAGCTTTCTTT
>16|TRBJ1-3|-|TRBV18|-
CASSEEGTFSGNTIYF
TGTGCCAGCTCCGAGGAGGGAACCTTCTCTGGAAACACCATATATTTT
>15|TRBJ2-3|once|TRBV7-9|-
CSSAPGQSPLDTQYF
TGTTCCAGCGCCCCCGGACAGTCACCCTTAGATACGCAGTATTTT
>13|TRBJ1-5|-|TRBV30|-
CACSGKSNQPQHF
TGTGCCTGTTCAGGGAAGAGCAATCAGCCCCAGCATTTT
>15|TRBJ2-3|-|TRBV19|TRBD2
CASSMGGGSTDTQYF
TGTGCCAGTAGTATGGGCGGGGGATCCACAGATACGCAGTATTTT
>15|TRBJ1-4|few|TRBV25-1|-
CASSDIGAGREKLFF
TGTGCCAGCAGTGACATAGGTGCAGGGCGTGAAAAACTGTTTTTT
>17|TRBJ2-3|-|TRBV4-1|TRBD2
CASSQERLAASTDTQYF
TGCGCCAGCAGCCAAGAGAGGCTAGCGGCTAGCACAGATACGCAGTATTTT
>15|TRBJ1-6|-|TRBV2|-
CASSELGTYNSPLHF
TGTGCCAGCAGTGAGCTGGGGACTTATAATTCACCCCTCCACTTT
>12|TRBJ1-4|-|TRBV7-9|-
CASSLEREKLFF
TGTGCCAGCAGCTTAGAGCGGGAAAAACTGTTTTTT
>15|TRBJ2-7|-|TRBV18|TRBD1
CASSQGQGVFYEQYF
TGTGCCAGCTCGCAGGGACAGGGAGTGTTTTACGAGCAGTACTTC
>14|TRBJ1-1|-|TRBV10-2|-
CASFDPAGNTEAFF
TGCGCCAGCTTTGACCCGGCGGGGAACACTGAAGCTTTCTTT
>14|TRBJ1-1|-|TRBV6-4|TRBD1
CASSDGTENTEAFF
TGTGCCAGCAGTGACGGGACAGAGAACACTGAAGCTTTCTTT
>15|TRBJ2-1|few|TRBV30|TRBD2
CAWSPLAGGYNEQFF
TGTGCCTGGAGCCCTCTAGCGGGGGGTTACAATGAGCAGTTCTTC
>14|TRBJ1-1|-|TRBV11-2|-
CASSLVPGNTEAFF
TGTGCCAGCAGCTTGGTTCCGGGGAACACTGAAGCTTTCTTT
>15|TRBJ2-5|-|TRBV4-2|-
CASSQGGKPQETQYF
TGTGCCAGCAGCCAAGGAGGAAAGCCCCAAGAGACCCAGTACTTC
>15|TRBJ1-2|-|TRBV11-2|-
CASSRPGGGSYGYTF
TGTGCCAGCAGCCGCCCCGGCGGTGGGAGCTATGGCTACACCTTC
>13|TRBJ1-5|-|TRBV10-3|-
CAISEGAYQPQHF
TGTGCCATCAGTGAGGGGGCCTATCAGCCCCAGCATTTT
>13|TRBJ2-7|-|TRBV5-1|TRBD2
CASSLEPGGEQYF
TGCGCCAGCAGCTTGGAACCGGGAGGCGAGCAGTACTTC
>19|TRBJ1-6|-|TRBV2|-
CASSVSRQDYSSYNSPLHF
TGTGCCAGCAGTGTAAGTCGGCAGGACTACAGCTCCTATAATTCACCCCTCCACTTT
>16|TRBJ1-1|-|TRBV6-5|-
CASSSHIGARNTEAFF
TGTGCCAGCAGTTCCCACATTGGGGCCCGGAACACTGAAGCTTTCTTT
>13|TRBJ2-7|-|TRBV28|TRBD2
CASRLGLVYEQYF
TGTGCCAGCAGGCTGGGACTAGTCTACGAGCAGTACTTC
>14|TRBJ2-1|-|TRBV5-8|-
CASSYPSGAYEQFF
TGTGCCAGCAGCTATCCTTCAGGGGCTTATGAGCAGTTCTTC
>15|TRBJ2-7|-|TRBV7-9|-
CASSLYGGAPEEQYF
TGTGCCAGCAGCTTATATGGCGGAGCCCCTGAGGAGCAGTACTTC
>15|TRBJ2-7|few|TRBV6-1|TRBD2
CASSESGGSSYEQYF
TGTGCCAGCAGTGAATCGGGCGGGAGCTCCTACGAGCAGTACTTC
>13|TRBJ1-2|-|TRBV28|-
CASSLASPVGYTF
TGTGCCAGCAGTTTAGCCTCTCCAGTTGGCTACACCTTC
>13|TRBJ2-7|-|TRBV7-9|TRBD2
CASSLGLAYEQYF
TGTGCCAGCAGCTTGGGACTAGCGTACGAGCAGTACTTC
>15|TRBJ1-2|-|TRBV5-4|TRBD1
CASSLQGARGYGYTF
TGTGCCAGCAGCTTACAGGGGGCGCGGGGCTATGGCTACACCTTC
>15|TRBJ1-1|-|TRBV7-9|TRBD1
CAIPGQITMNTEAFF
TGTGCCATTCCGGGACAGATAACTATGAACACTGAAGCTTTCTTT
>15|TRBJ2-1|-|TRBV7-3|-
CASSLTAGAVNEQFF
TGTGCCAGCAGCTTAACTGCGGGGGCGGTAAATGAGCAGTTCTTC
>10|TRBJ1-1|-|TRBV20-1|-
CSSKTGYEIF
TGCAGTTCCAAGACTGGTTACGAAATCTTT
>15|TRBJ1-3|-|TRBV6-5|-
CASSPTGRWGNTIYF
TGTGCCAGCAGTCCCACGGGGAGGTGGGGAAACACCATATATTTT
>15|TRBJ1-4|-|TRBV5-1|-
CASSLGATWNEKLFF
TGCGCCAGCAGCTTGGGGGCAACATGGAATGAAAAACTGTTTTTT
>13|TRBJ1-2|once|TRBV30|TRBD1
CAWTGQGPYGYTF
TGTGCCTGGACTGGACAGGGACCCTATGGCTACACCTTC